Many counts were recorded for the clone carrying this T cell receptor beta chain. Its matching antigen is unknown. Donors in the study were healthy people who gave bone marrow. These data belong to a study of cytomegalovirus exposure and HLA in healthy donors. Vbeta (60) and Jbeta (13) primers were used in the PCR. Per the study methods: A later analysis tallied about 80 million unique TCR beta chains, about 12 million of them shared. Data came from immunoSEQ multiplex PCR; TCRdb stores just in-frame clones and leaves some out. V, J and clone size are taken as reported in that table, and D and trimming were inferred from the DNA itself. The sample records 55,000 to 70,000 clones, roughly 74% being singletons. Germline-derived CDR1 and CDR2 are SGHVS and FNYEAQ. The CDR3 covers 16 residues. J lost 4 bases, V lost 5 bases, and 12 bases had no gene match. Study results and caveats: Later examination showed HLA-associated TCR beta chains had greater clonal expansion than equally common others.

Input material: PBMCs. The TCR was taken from a woman aged 55 to 70 in good health and CMV-seropositive. This rearrangement joins TRBV7-6 to TRBJ2-7, with 9 bases that match TRBD2. CDR3 loop: CASSTRASGVSYEQYF. The CDR3, as DNA: TGTGCCAGCAGCACCCGGGCTAGCGGGGTTTCTTACGAGCAGTACTTC.